This T cell receptor beta chain was recovered during a study of T-cell memory formation after mild COVID-19. The authors produced TCR alpha and TCR beta cDNA libraries with sample barcodes and UMIs by 5'RACE using constant-segment primers. TCRdb passed the 5' RACE reads through MiXCR, listing each CDR3 protein once. The repertoire holds about 140,000 distinct CDR3 sequences, with 14% to 15% as singletons. CDR1 is SGHRS and CDR2 is YFSETQ in the germline V gene. This CDR3 comprises 14 residues. V dropped 7 bases and J dropped 5; count of bases not matched to a gene: 9. The chain is built from TRBV5-1 and TRBJ2-1, with 7 bases aligning to TRBD1. This receptor was taken from an adult woman who had mild COVID-19 (a few samples of this study predate the infection). Cell type and time point are not known. Sequencing was done on a sample of PBMCs or a T cell subset sorted from them (not recorded which). This CDR3 reads CASSTGEGNNEQFF. In nucleotides, the CDR3 is TGCGCCAGCTCTACAGGGGAAGGGAACAATGAGCAGTTCTTC. Full variable domain (remainder filled in from reference TRBV5-1 and TRBJ2-1): KAGVTQTPRYLIKTRGQQVTLSCSPISGHRSVSWYQQTPGQGLQFLFEYFSETQRNKGNFPGRFSGRQFSNSRSEMNVSTLELGDSALYLCASSTGEGNNEQFFGPGTRLTVL.